The 20 T cell receptor beta chains below come from one sample, sequenced in a study of T cells after yellow fever vaccination. From the 5' RACE reads, TCRdb called clonotypes with MiXCR, one entry per CDR3 protein. The data hold hundreds of thousands of distinct CDR3 sequences, with about 8.7% observed a single time. The input for sequencing was PBMCs, taken on the day of the first yellow fever vaccination. Source of these receptors: a young man who received the YFV17D yellow fever vaccine.

This clonotype was recorded at least ten times. J is TRBJ2-2 and V is TRBV4-1, with TRBD1 as a possible D gene (6 bases). V gave up 5 bases and J gave up 6 bases, with 13 bases separating them. The CDR3 spans 14 residues. In germline, CDR1 is MGHRA, CDR2 YSYEKL. The CDR3, as DNA: TGCGCCAGCAGCTCTACAGGGATTCCCGGGGAGCTGTTTTTT. Protein sequence: CASSSTGIPGELFF.

The V call is TRBV4-2, the J call TRBJ2-2; D call uncertain. V was shortened by 5 bases and J by 5 bases, with 15 bases between the two germline ends. The CDR3 sequence is 15 residues long. CDR1 and CDR2 from the germline V gene are LGHNA and YNFKEQ. This CDR3 is CASSADGVGTGELFF. The CDR3 DNA reads TGTGCCAGCAGCGCAGACGGCGTGGGAACCGGGGAGCTGTTTTTT.

This clonotype was seen only a few times. V is TRBV10-3 and J is TRBJ1-2; D possibly corresponds to TRBD1 (5 bases). This CDR3 is built from 15 residues. V was pared by 7 bases and J by 5 bases, with 20 bases between. Germline assignment: CDR1 ENHRY and CDR2 SYGVKD. The CDR3 DNA is TGTGCCATCAAACGCCAGGGTAGGGGCTATTATGGCTACACCTTC. This encodes CAIKRQGRGYYGYTF.

The chain carries TRBV7-2 and TRBJ2-7, with 9 bases aligning to TRBD1. Germline V lookup: CDR1 SGHTA, CDR2 FQGNSA. The CDR3 has 15 amino acids. Trimming took 6 bases from V and 2 from J; bases not matched to a gene: 8. CDR3 DNA: TGTGCCAGCAGACCATCCTACAGGGGGCCCTACGAGCAGTACGTC. Protein: CASRPSYRGPYEQYV.

This clonotype was observed at least ten times. The gene calls are TRBV10-3 and TRBJ2-7, with D maybe TRBD1 (6 bases). This CDR3 is built from 14 residues. Germline V lookup: CDR1 ENHRY, CDR2 SYGVKD. The ends were cut back, 3 bases at V and 2 bases at J, with 11 bases in the middle. The CDR3 DNA follows: TGTGCCATCAGTGACGGCAGGGGAGCCTACGAGCAGTACTTC. Translating it yields CAISDGRGAYEQYF.

This clonotype has only a few counts. This chain links TRBV19 with TRBJ1-3; possible D gene TRBD1, 5 bases. The V end was cut by 5 bases, the J end by 5 bases, with 7 bases between. The CDR3 covers 12 residues. Germline V CDR1 and CDR2: LNHDA, SQIVND (reference sequence). This chain's CDR3 is CASSPGRNTIYF. The CDR3 coding sequence is TGTGCCAGTAGTCCAGGGAGAAACACCATATATTTT.

In this sample, this clonotype turned up a few times. This sequence joins TRBV12-3 or TRBV12-4 and TRBJ1-3, with no clear D. The CDR3 covers 11 residues. V was trimmed by 8 bases and J by 7 bases, leaving 9 bases between them. CDR3: CASDSGNTIYF. Written as DNA, the CDR3 is TGTGCCAGCGACTCCGGGAACACCATATATTTT.

V and J are TRBV5-5 and TRBJ1-4; D remains unclear. V was clipped by 2 bases and J by 16 bases, with 9 bases between them. This CDR3 is built from 10 residues. The germline V gene has CDR1 SGHKS and CDR2 YYEKEE (reference sequence). DNA for the CDR3: TGTGCCAGCAGCTTCTGGGGTGGGTTTTTT. It yields the protein CASSFWGGFF.

CDR3 loop: CASSQDWGLVLDEQFF. CDR3 coding DNA: TGTGCCAGCAGCCAAGATTGGGGGCTAGTTTTGGATGAGCAGTTCTTC. The chain is built from TRBV14 and TRBJ2-1, with TRBD1 as a possible D gene (6 bases). CDR1 SGHDN and CDR2 FVKESK come from the germline V gene. The CDR3 covers 16 residues. Trimming removed 0 bases at V and 8 bases at J, with 17 bases between.

This clonotype was seen many times. The chain carries TRBV15 and TRBJ1-1; D unclear. The CDR3 consists of 14 residues. V lost 5 bases, J lost 1 base, and 11 bases lay in between. CDR1 is LNHNV and CDR2 is YYDKDF in the germline V gene (reference sequence). CDR3 sequence: CATSLRTANTEAFF. The DNA for the CDR3 is TGTGCCACCAGCCTAAGGACGGCGAACACTGAAGCTTTCTTT.

The chain recombines TRBV12-3 or TRBV12-4 with TRBJ1-2; D is unclear. Trimming took 2 bases from V and 6 from J, leaving 10 bases between them. The CDR3 loop spans 13 amino acids. CDR3 sequence: CASSLRLWNGYTF. CDR3 DNA: TGTGCCAGCAGTTTAAGGCTGTGGAATGGCTACACCTTC.

This clonotype was picked up one time. The J gene is TRBJ2-1, the V gene TRBV7-2; 11 nucleotides match TRBD2. CDR1 and CDR2 (germline): SGHTA, FQGNSA. Losses at the gene ends were 2 bases for V and 4 bases for J; bases not matched to a gene: 7. The CDR3 totals 17 residues. This CDR3 reads CASSLSLAGASYNEQFF. As DNA, the CDR3 is TGTGCCAGCAGCTTATCACTAGCGGGGGCCTCGTACAATGAGCAGTTCTTC.

The chain combines TRBV27 with TRBJ1-1, with unresolved D. Between the trimmed V and J ends, which lost 3 bases and 6 bases, there was a span of 14 bases. Germline CDR1 reads MNHEY; CDR2 reads SMNVEV (reference sequence). The CDR3 is 14 residues long. DNA of the CDR3: TGTGCCAGCAGTTTTAAGGCCGCGAATCCTGAAGCTTTCTTT. This translates into CASSFKAANPEAFF.

This chain uses TRBV5-4 with TRBJ2-3; D is perhaps TRBD1 or TRBD2 (5 bases each). CDR1 SGHNT and CDR2 YYREEE come from the germline V gene (reference sequence). V gave up 5 bases and J gave up 1 base, with 14 bases separating them. The CDR3 is made up of 15 amino acids. CDR3 amino acids: CASRPGGTGTDTQYF. The CDR3 nucleotides are TGTGCCAGCAGGCCGGGTGGGACGGGCACAGATACGCAGTATTTT.

There are a few counts of this clonotype. V and J are TRBV11-1 and TRBJ2-1, with a possible D match to TRBD1 (5 bases). The CDR3 spans 21 residues. Trimming left V 0 bases short and J 0 bases short, with 24 bases between. Germline V lookup: CDR1 SGHAT, CDR2 FQDESV (reference sequence). CDR3 region: CASSLAVGLLTDVHSYNEQFF. In DNA, the CDR3 is TGTGCCAGCAGCTTAGCGGTGGGGCTCCTGACAGACGTGCACTCCTACAATGAGCAGTTCTTC.

This clonotype was counted ten times or more. The rearrangement links TRBV7-2 to TRBJ2-4, with 8 bases that match TRBD1. This CDR3 region has 16 residues. The ends lost 5 bases at V and 6 bases at J; junction bases unmatched: 12. The germline gives CDR1 SGHTA, CDR2 FQGNSA. The CDR3 DNA sequence: TGTGCCAGCAGCATGTATACCTCCGGGACAGGAAACATTCAGTACTTC. Its protein is CASSMYTSGTGNIQYF.

At least ten counts were recorded for this clonotype. The rearrangement joins TRBV12-3 or TRBV12-4 to TRBJ2-3; D unclear. V shed 1 base and J shed 3 bases, with 17 bases lying between them. CDR3 size: 17 residues. This chain's CDR3 is CASSLVLVGYKTDTQYF. For the CDR3, the DNA is TGTGCCAGCAGTTTAGTGTTAGTGGGGTACAAGACAGATACGCAGTATTTT.

The chain links TRBV7-2 to TRBJ2-7; D call uncertain. Between the trimmed V and J ends, which lost 1 base and 7 bases, there was a span of 11 bases. CDR1 is SGHTA, CDR2 FQGNSA, per germline. The CDR3 sequence is 13 residues long. The CDR3 sequence: CASSLVLGLEQYF. CDR3 DNA sequence: TGTGCCAGCAGCTTAGTTCTCGGATTAGAGCAGTACTTC.

The chain combines TRBV7-9 with TRBJ1-2; D uncertain. Germline lookup yields CDR1 SEHNR and CDR2 FQNEAQ (reference sequence). V was shortened by 1 base and J by 0 bases, with 9 bases between the two germline ends. The CDR3 has 15 residues. The CDR3 here is CASSLERGSNYGYTF. The CDR3 DNA reads TGTGCCAGCAGCTTAGAACGAGGTTCTAACTATGGCTACACCTTC.

The DNA of the CDR3 is TGTGCCAGCAGCTCTTCTAGCACAGATACGCAGTATTTT. Translating it yields CASSSSSTDTQYF. The rearrangement joins TRBV7-9 to TRBJ2-3; D not resolved. V was clipped by 4 bases and J by 0 bases, with 5 bases between them. Germline CDR1 is SEHNR and CDR2 is FQNEAQ (reference sequence). This CDR3 has 13 residues.